A single T cell receptor (beta chain) is shown here with its context. Other nucleotide sequences from this sample produce the same CDR3. Clones were sequenced by immunoSEQ multiplex PCR, and TCRdb holds only the in-frame ones, with some missing. This sample has 2,100,000 or so clones, with almost 96% found just once. This sample is drawn from a study of shared clonotypes between healthy human individuals. The sample was naive CD4+ T cells sorted from blood. As to subset: CD45RA+ positively selected. The TCR sequence derives from a man between 18 and 29 years old in good health.

The CDR3 nucleotides read TGTGCCAGCTCATCGACTAGCGGGGAAGAGACCCAGTACTTC. It yields the protein CASSSTSGEETQYF. This chain connects TRBV18 to TRBJ2-5, with 11 bases matching TRBD2. J was trimmed by 3 bases and V by 5 bases; bases with no gene match: 2. This CDR3 comprises 14 residues. Germline CDR1 is KGHSH and CDR2 is LQKENI. The full variable domain, in which reference TRBV18 and TRBJ2-5 provide the parts outside the CDR3, is NAGVMQNPRHLVRRRGQEARLRCSPMKGHSHVYWYRQLPEEGLKFMVYLQKENIIDESGMPKERFSAEFPKEGPSILRIQQVVRGDSAAYFCASSSTSGEETQYFGPGTRLLVL.